This T cell receptor (beta chain) was recorded in a study of response to subunit inactivated influenza vaccine. Germline CDR1 is GTSNPN and CDR2 is SVGIG (reference sequence). With 2 bases removed from V and 0 bases from J, the gap between germline ends came to 7 bases. This CDR3 has 13 residues. This clonotype was picked up a small number of times. TCRdb passed the RT-PCR reads through MiXCR, listing each CDR3 protein once. The table lists about 800,000 distinct CDR3 sequences, 21% of them singletons. The material sequenced was PBMCs from blood, taken less than 6 days after vaccination. The receptor was derived from a man aged 45 to 65 who received an inactivated influenza vaccine. This rearrangement joins TRBV30 to TRBJ2-5; D ambiguous. The CDR3 nucleotides read TGTGCCTGGAGTTGGCAGTACCAAGAGACCCAGTACTTC. It codes for CAWSWQYQETQYF.